This T cell receptor beta chain was recovered during a study of OX40 agonist ivuxolimab in advanced cancers. Regarding the complete study: Ivuxolimab was a fully human IgG2 agonistic monoclonal antibody targeting the costimulatory receptor OX40 (CD134). Intravenous ivuxolimab was administered to patients every 2 weeks at six dose levels: 0.01, 0.1, 0.3, 1.5, 3 and 10 mg/kg. Of the roughly 50 dose-escalation patients, hepatocellular carcinoma was present in some 19, melanoma in around 15, renal cell carcinoma in 9 and head and neck cancer in 9. The dose-escalation cohort was roughly 83% male with a mean age of about 54 years, ranging from roughly 20 to 80. Prior anti-PD-1, anti-PD-L1 or anti-CTLA-4 therapy was permitted, and checkpoint inhibitors had been received by 40% to 50% of dose-escalation patients. Three dose-escalation patients achieved partial responses, one with hepatocellular carcinoma and two with cutaneous melanoma. The point of sequencing TCRbeta in the periphery was to test whether ivuxolimab changed TCR sequence diversity and drove clonal T-cell expansion. The paper covers the monotherapy dose-escalation part of the phase I ivuxolimab trial, which included N ≈ 50 patients. Study-level results and caveats: After ivuxolimab, more expanded clones were found on average in CD8+ T cells than in CD4+ T cells. Low levels of normalized T-cell clonal expansion were also seen in some nonresponding patients. Clonal expansion of both CD4+ and CD8+ blood T cells was observed from baseline to week 6 at doses 0.1 to 3.0 mg/kg. Which antigens the clonally expanded peripheral T cells were specific for was not determined. In the 0.1-3.0 mg/kg groups, partial responders had among the lowest normalized peripheral clonal expansion, particularly in CD8+ T cells.

About this clone itself: Its cognate antigen has yet to be identified. Base qualities are not at hand, and no much larger clone is one base apart.

The V and J ends are trimmed by 0 bases and 11 bases, leaving 5 bases between them. The germline V gene encodes CDR1 MNHNS and CDR2 SASEGT. The CDR3 numbers 11 residues from cysteine through phenylalanine. Solely the CDR3 DNA is kept, with 33 bases framed from the first base. Patients with autoimmune disease history or receiving systemic immunosuppression were excluded from the trial. Peripheral blood for TCR sequencing was collected from all dose cohorts at baseline, on cycle 4 day 1, and on cycle 7 day 1. Samples came from an open-label, multicenter, first-in-human phase I dose-escalation trial of ivuxolimab. Adults with locally advanced or metastatic melanoma, renal cell carcinoma, hepatocellular carcinoma or head and neck squamous cell carcinoma were enrolled in the trial. CD4+ and CD8+ T cells were sorted separately from peripheral blood before TCR sequencing. Genomic DNA was extracted from sorted cells for sequencing of the TCRbeta CDR3 region. The immunoSEQ Assay was used to sequence the TCRbeta CDR3 regions. TCRdb carries this immuneACCESS record with in-frame sequences only. Its versions omit some clonotypes, under half of them owing to an unresolved V gene in the studies checked, with the rest unexplained. This sample gives about 61,000 clones in total; 75% to 90% of them show up just once. Less than 2% of the sample is taken by the ten largest.

The chain links TRBV6-1 with TRBJ2-1, with the D gene too uncertain to name. This material consisted of CD4+ or CD8+ T cells sorted from blood, taken in a trial of the OX40 agonist ivuxolimab. The origin of this receptor is an adult with an advanced solid tumor such as melanoma, head and neck, liver or kidney cancer. The CDR3 amino acid sequence is: CASSEAQQQFF. The DNA reads as follows: TGTGCCAGCAGTGAAGCGCAGCAGCAGTTCTTC.